The next 17 T cell receptor beta chains were all read from a single sample in a study of T cells in Graves' hyperthyroidism and ophthalmopathy (dated by TCRdb to about 2019). The library was prepared using multiplex PCR. Reads for this sample came from an Illumina HiSeq 2000. The TCR beta CDR3 regions were amplified from the RNA transcripts. A first-round RT-PCR of the TCR CDR3 used the HTBI primer set with the Qiagen OneStep RT-PCR kit. Clones were called with MiXCR by TCRdb after fastp trimmed the public reads at Q25, and only in-frame beta chains were retained. One record per CDR3 amino acid sequence lists the most common genes and DNA. Counted in this sample were hundreds of thousands of distinct CDR3 sequences; around 15% of them appeared once. 9.5% to 13% of the sample rests with the top ten. The sample comprised blood. The source is a woman aged 18-29 years with Graves' hyperthyroidism.

Ten or more counts support this clonotype. The chain couples TRBV28 to TRBJ2-2; tentative D call: TRBD1 (7 bases). The CDR3 runs 18 residues. Germline CDR1 reads MDHEN; CDR2 reads SYDVKM. Deletions cut 5 bases from V and 5 bases from J, with 24 bases between. DNA of the CDR3: TGTGCCAGCAGTCAACATCGACAGGGAGGTGATTGGACCGGGGAGCTGTTTTTT. It is translated as CASSQHRQGGDWTGELFF.

This clonotype was seen a handful of times. The rearrangement uses TRBV4-1 and TRBJ1-1, with 9 nucleotides matching TRBD1. Germline CDR1 MGHRA, CDR2 YSYEKL. The CDR3 loop spans 15 amino acids. V shed 4 bases and J 2 bases; nucleotides not matched to a gene: 5. CDR3 amino acids: CASSRGTGPNTEAFF. DNA of the CDR3: TGCGCCAGCAGCCGAGGGACAGGGCCCAACACTGAAGCTTTCTTT.

This clonotype was observed many times. This chain joins TRBV5-8 and TRBJ1-1; unclear D gene. The ends were cut back, 1 base at V and 6 bases at J, with 10 bases in the middle. The CDR3 loop spans 13 amino acids. Germline V gives CDR1 SGHTS, CDR2 YDEGEE. CDR3 nucleotides: TGTGCCAGCAGCTTGATGGGGAGAGCTGAAGCTTTCTTT. As protein: CASSLMGRAEAFF.

There are many counts of this clonotype. In DNA, the CDR3 is TGTGCCAGCAGCTTAGTTGCGGGAGCAGAAGAGACCCAGTACTTC. Translation gives CASSLVAGAEETQYF. The chain combines TRBV7-2 with TRBJ2-5; 7 bases map to TRBD2. The trim removed 1 base at V and 3 bases at J, leaving 5 bases unmatched. Germline assignment: CDR1 SGHTA and CDR2 FQGNSA. CDR3 length: 15 amino acids. Full variable domain (outside the CDR3, taken from reference TRBV7-2 and TRBJ2-5): GAGVSQSPSNKVTEKGKDVELRCDPISGHTALYWYRQSLGQGLEFLIYFQGNSAPDKSGLPSDRFSAERTGGSVSTLTIQRTQQEDSAVYLCASSLVAGAEETQYFGPGTRLLVL.

Note on this clonotype: A junction boundary mismatches the germline segment, possibly from a read error. The V gene is TRBV27, the J gene TRBJ1-2, with no clear D. Germline assignment: CDR1 MNHEY and CDR2 SMNVEV (reference sequence). The CDR3 contains 14 residues. The CDR3 region has the DNA TGTGCCAGCAGCTCAAGGCTGGCAAATCATGGCTGCACCTTC. Protein: CASSSRLANHGCTF.

At least ten counts were recorded for this clonotype. The chain links TRBV2 to TRBJ2-7; no firm D call. The ends were cut back, 6 bases at V and 0 bases at J, with 12 bases in the middle. The CDR3 has 14 residues. Germline V gene lookup returns CDR1 SNHLY and CDR2 FYNNEI. For the CDR3, the DNA is TGTGCCAGCAGCTGGAGATTATTCTCCTACGAGCAGTACTTC. Translated, it gives CASSWRLFSYEQYF. Full variable domain (outside the CDR3, taken from reference TRBV2 and TRBJ2-7): EPEVTQTPSHQVTQMGQEVILRCVPISNHLYFYWYRQILGQKVEFLVSFYNNEISEKSEIFDDQFSVERPDGSNFTLKIRSTKLEDSAMYFCASSWRLFSYEQYFGPGTRLTVT.

J is TRBJ2-7 and V is TRBV12-3 or TRBV12-4, with TRBD1 matching over 9 bases. This CDR3 is built from 16 residues. The V segment lost 3 bases and the J segment 1 base; nucleotides outside the gene matches: 7. CDR3 protein: CASSFGPTGGSYEQYF. CDR3 in DNA: TGTGCCAGCAGTTTCGGACCGACAGGGGGATCCTACGAGCAGTACTTC.

The sample holds many counts of this clonotype. J is TRBJ1-1 and V is TRBV15; perhaps TRBD1 as D (6 bases). This CDR3 spans 14 amino acids. The V end was cut by 0 bases, the J end by 6 bases, with 11 bases between. Germline CDR1 reads LNHNV; CDR2 reads YYDKDF (reference sequence). The CDR3 reads CATSRDRRTAEAFF. The CDR3, as DNA: TGTGCCACCAGCAGAGATCGGAGGACAGCTGAAGCTTTCTTT.

This clonotype was seen repeatedly, ten times or more. The chain carries TRBV29-1 and TRBJ2-7, with TRBD2 as a possible D gene (6 bases). Deletions cut 7 bases from V and 5 bases from J, with 18 bases between. The germline V gene has CDR1 SQVTM and CDR2 ANQGSEA. The length of the CDR3 is 13 residues. CDR3 sequence reads: CSGADRGTDEQYF. The CDR3 DNA is TGCAGCGGCGCCGATCGGGGGACGGACGAGCAGTACTTC.

The CDR3 sequence is CASSVGAGNEQFF. In DNA, the CDR3 is TGTGCCAGCAGCGTCGGGGCAGGCAATGAGCAGTTCTTC. The chain recombines TRBV9 with TRBJ2-1; D may match TRBD1 or TRBD2 (5 bases each). The CDR3 contains 13 residues. Germline CDR1 is SGDLS and CDR2 is YYNGEE. The ends were cut back, 2 bases at V and 6 bases at J, with 9 bases in the middle.

This clonotype came up many times. This chain connects TRBV5-1 to TRBJ2-1; D gene unclear. CDR1 is SGHRS and CDR2 is YFSETQ in the germline V gene. Trimming pared 7 bases from V and 8 bases from J, leaving 25 bases between. The CDR3 is 16 amino acids. DNA for the CDR3: TGCGCCAGCGGGATAGGTCGGCCAAGTTTTTTGTATGAGCAGTTCTTC. Translating gives CASGIGRPSFLYEQFF.

This chain joins TRBV4-1 and TRBJ2-2; possibly TRBD2 for D (5 bases). The CDR3 runs 16 residues. V was pared by 0 bases and J by 10 bases, with 18 bases between. CDR1 MGHRA and CDR2 YSYEKL come from the germline V gene. The CDR3, as DNA: TGCGCCAGCAGCCAAGAAAAAACTAGGACTGGGTTGGAGCTGTTTTTT. Translation: CASSQEKTRTGLELFF.

In the case of this clonotype: Just one base apart from a much larger clone, this may be a read error. The V and J genes are TRBV29-1 and TRBJ2-1, with 11 positions matching TRBD2. Trimming at V came to 8 bases and at J to 6 bases, leaving 9 bases not matched to a gene. Germline V lookup: CDR1 SQVTM, CDR2 ANQGSEA. This CDR3 comprises 14 residues. CDR3 protein: CSFERLAGFNEQFF. Here the CDR3 DNA reads TGCAGCTTCGAACGACTAGCGGGATTCAATGAGCAGTTCTTC.

The CDR3 region is CASIQDGQLNTEAFF. DNA of the CDR3: TGTGCCAGCATCCAGGATGGGCAACTAAACACTGAAGCTTTCTTT. The chain carries TRBV12-3 or TRBV12-4 and TRBJ1-1; D uncertain. V shed 7 bases and J shed 2 bases, with 17 bases lying between them. The CDR3 has 15 residues.

The rearrangement links TRBV7-3 to TRBJ1-6; D call uncertain. V lost 1 base to trimming and J lost 10 bases, with 14 bases between them. CDR1 is SGHTA and CDR2 is FQGTGA in the germline V gene. The CDR3 is 15 amino acids. The CDR3: CASSLRGQGRSPLHF. The CDR3 coding sequence is TGTGCCAGCAGCTTAAGAGGGCAAGGGAGGTCACCCCTCCACTTT.

This clonotype was found many times. The chain employs TRBV28 and TRBJ1-5, with D possibly matching TRBD1 (6 bases). Germline lookup yields CDR1 MDHEN and CDR2 SYDVKM. The V and J ends lost 1 base and 3 bases respectively, with 13 bases between them. The CDR3 sequence is 16 residues long. The CDR3 coding sequence is TGTGCCAGCAGTTTATCGGGCCAGGGGTCCAATCAGCCCCAGCATTTT. Translated, it gives CASSLSGQGSNQPQHF. The whole variable domain, filled in from reference TRBV28 and TRBJ1-5, reads DVKVTQSSRYLVKRTGEKVFLECVQDMDHENMFWYRQDPGLGLRLIYFSYDVKMKEKGDIPEGYSVSREKKERFSLILESASTNQTSMYLCASSLSGQGSNQPQHFGDGTRLSIL.

This clonotype was recorded many times. The chain uses TRBV20-1 and TRBJ2-3; 7 bases are a match to TRBD1. The length of the CDR3 is 17 residues. Losses at the gene ends were 1 base for V and 0 bases for J; bases not matched to a gene: 10. Germline CDR1 reads DFQATT; CDR2 reads SNEGSKA (reference sequence). The DNA of the CDR3 is TGCAGTGCTAGAGGAAGAACAGGGGACATAAGCACAGATACGCAGTATTTT. Protein product: CSARGRTGDISTDTQYF.